This TCR beta chain was found in a study of T cells in Graves' hyperthyroidism and ophthalmopathy. Study-wide points: It was a median about 6 months before onset that the model predicted ophthalmopathy.

Researchers took RNA transcripts and amplified the TCR beta CDR3 regions from them. The study used the HTBI primer set for a first-round RT-PCR of the TCR CDR3. TCRdb analysed the multiplex PCR reads with MiXCR anew, one entry per CDR3 protein. The sample has around 450,000 distinct CDR3 sequences; 15% to 18% are singletons. Clinical symptoms, serum thyroxine, TRAb, thyroid ultrasound and orbital computed tomography informed diagnoses. The germline CDR1 and CDR2 sequences are MGHRA and YSYEKL. The CDR3 extends over 15 amino acids. About this clonotype itself: The antigen remains unidentified. The junction does not match germline at one end; this may be a read error.

V is TRBV4-1 and J is TRBJ2-7; D assignment may be TRBD1 or TRBD2 (6 bases each). Material: blood. The clonotype originates from a woman between 18 and 29 years old with Graves' hyperthyroidism. CDR3 in DNA: TGCGCCAACAGCCAACAGGGCGGTAGCGGATACGAGCAGTACTTC. It yields the protein CANSQQGGSGYEQYF.